This T cell receptor beta chain was captured by sequencing in a study of T cell responses to AZD1222 COVID-19 vaccine. Study findings and constraints: CD4 TCRs linked to vaccination spanned spike, dominating at 160-218 and 743-854. The study reported that nearly half of spike-specific TCRs target unmutated variant regions. Receipt of two AZD1222 doses was followed by a rise in Spike-specific TCR breadth and depth. The donor cohort was predominantly white British with a female majority, and clonal diversity may have been underestimated.

On this clone itself: Its target is not known.

V gave up 5 bases and J gave up 8 bases; unmatched junction bases: 5. CDR3 length equals 14 residues. Germline V gives CDR1 MNHNY, CDR2 SVGAGI (reference sequence). TCRdb keeps only in-frame clones here, not all; method: immunoSEQ multiplex PCR. This sample has about 99,000 clones, with approximately 89% found just once. The TCR sequence derives from an adult who received the AZD1222 COVID-19 vaccine. The specimen comprised peripheral blood, sampled 28 days after the second AZD1222 dose. V is TRBV6-6 and J is TRBJ1-4, with 10 positions matching TRBD1. DNA for the CDR3: TGTGCCAGCAGTAGGACAGGGGGAGGAGAAAAACTGTTTTTT. Its translation: CASSRTGGGEKLFF.